The present entry profiles one TCR beta chain with its context. Antigen: not known. TCRdb ran MiXCR on the RT-PCR reads and lists one entry per CDR3 protein. This sample has around 790,000 distinct CDR3 sequences; about 20% occur once, and the top ten carry approximately 10%. This sample was included in a study of response to subunit inactivated influenza vaccine. General observations from the study: Each seasonal flu vaccination may recruit only limited new T cells, authors suggested.

The sample consisted of PBMCs from blood, taken roughly 5 days after vaccination. The TCR was taken from a man aged 45 to 65 who received an inactivated influenza vaccine.

The CDR3 region is CAISVGETQYF. Here the CDR3 DNA reads TGTGCCATCAGTGTCGGGGAGACCCAGTACTTC. V is TRBV10-3 and J is TRBJ2-5; D ambiguous. The CDR3 has 11 amino acids. CDR1 and CDR2 from the germline V gene are ENHRY and SYGVKD. V shed 4 bases and J shed 5 bases, with 5 bases lying between them.